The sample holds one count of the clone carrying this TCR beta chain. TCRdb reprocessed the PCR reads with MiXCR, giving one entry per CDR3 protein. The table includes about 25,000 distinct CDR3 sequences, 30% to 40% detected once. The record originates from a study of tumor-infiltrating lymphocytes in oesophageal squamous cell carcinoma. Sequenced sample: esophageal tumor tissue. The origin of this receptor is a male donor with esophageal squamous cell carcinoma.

The CDR3 is CASSLGASGLTGELFF. The CDR3 region has the DNA TGTGCCAGCAGCTTAGGTGCTAGCGGGCTCACCGGGGAGCTGTTTTTT. The rearrangement links TRBV13 to TRBJ2-2, with 8 bases identical to TRBD2. Trimming removed 0 bases from V and 4 bases from J; junction bases left unmatched: 4. The CDR3 is made up of 16 amino acids. Germline CDR1 is PRHDT and CDR2 is FYEKMQ (reference sequence).